This T cell receptor (beta chain) was profiled in a study of blood T cells in healthy people across ages (dated by TCRdb to about 2015). In terms of the full investigation: In model experiments, template switching captured roughly one uniquely barcoded TCR beta cDNA molecule for every two T cells. The study measured age-related changes in TCR beta repertoire diversity using deep sequencing normalized with unique cDNA molecular identifiers. The donors were divided into four age groups: young (average about 16 years), middle-aged (approximately 42), aged (under 70) and long-lived (about 84). To avoid experimental bias, donors of different ages were spread randomly across the sequencing lanes. For two donors (one aged 18 to 30 and one aged 80 or older), the study analyzed two additional independent replicas of 1 million unique cDNA reads from the same blood draw.

Library preparation used 5' RACE. A second PCR of about 6 to 12 cycles was run with a J-beta primer mix and a sample-barcoded 5' primer. A unique molecular identifier was introduced onto each TCR beta cDNA molecule by a template-switch 5' adaptor carrying 12 random nucleotides. At least 2.5 million CDR3-containing paired-end reads were obtained from each sample. First-strand cDNA synthesis was performed from all RNA using the Mint cDNA synthesis kit, with priming by a TRBC-specific oligonucleotide. Following uracil-DNA glycosylase treatment, a first 18-cycle PCR with universal primers M1SS and BC2_uni_R was performed on all cDNA. As for the original processing: For normalization, 1 million high-quality reads were randomly selected from each sample, with every read carrying a distinct molecular identifier. Reads sharing molecular identifiers were discarded rather than binned into consensus sequences. MiTCR, set to a Q25 quality threshold and the strictest error-elimination algorithm, was used for CDR3 identification, clonotype clustering and error correction. A nonparametric unseen species model with Euler transformation was used to estimate lower-bound total TCR beta diversity. TCRdb took the public reads, trimmed them with fastp at Q25, ran MiXCR for clone calling and kept in-frame beta chains. Each entry is one CDR3 protein sequence, shown with its most common DNA and genes. TCRdb, not the authors, supplied the V and J calls. In this sample the table shows over 1,500,000 distinct CDR3 sequences, 30% to 40% of which occur a single time. The top ten clonotypes cover under 30% of the sample.

Systemically healthy Caucasian individuals from Russia, 39 in total and aged about 6 to 100 years, were included as donors. Each donor gave ten milliliters of peripheral blood, drawn into EDTA-treated Vacutainer tubes. Ficoll-Paque density-gradient centrifugation was used to isolate PBMCs, with at least 7 million per sample. Total RNA, at least 5 micrograms per sample, was extracted from PBMCs with Trizol reagent. For every donor, flow cytometry on a PBMC aliquot measured the percentage of naive CD45RAhigh/CD27high T cells. General findings and caveats noted by the study authors: Observed TCR beta diversity correlated strongly with the percentage of naive T cells measured by flow cytometry. Donor CMV infection status was unknown, potentially confounding age-related changes in expanded clonotypes. Since profiling was done on bulk unsorted PBMCs, naive and antigen-experienced compartments could not be conclusively compared. As age increased, observed TCR beta diversity per million T cells dropped in a roughly linear way, and a significant reduction was already evident by age roughly 36. Compared with the aged group, the long-lived group had more naive CD4+ T cells, fewer expanded clones and increased TCR diversity, suggesting age selection. Estimates of total diversity based on one million sequenced T cells were regarded as lower bounds and as underestimates.

Of note for this clonotype: Its antigen target is currently unknown. Per-base qualities were not stored, and no clone one base away is much larger.

Unmatched junction bases come to 3, with V trimmed by 3 bases and J by 6 bases. The germline V gene specifies SGHDN as CDR1 and FVKESK as CDR2. The cysteine opens and the phenylalanine closes a CDR3 of 14 amino acids. Only the CDR3 DNA is retained, 42 bases long and in frame from the first base. Here the chain combines TRBV14 and TRBJ1-1; 11 junctional bases match TRBD1. Source material: blood. The TCR sequence derives from a human donor in good health. The DNA reads TGTGCCAGCAGCCATCGGGACAGGGGGTCTGAAGCTTTCTTT. Protein translation: CASSHRDRGSEAFF.